These T cell receptor beta chains were read from a single sample in a study of blood T cell repertoires in COVID-19. TCRdb's copy holds only in-frame clones and misses some; the assay was immunoSEQ multiplex PCR. The sample yields 220,000 or so clones, just under 85% seen once. Sequenced sample: peripheral blood. All receptors come from a woman aged 80 or older with acute or convalescent COVID-19. Each CDR3 is given with its conserved first and last residue. The D gene is left open where the match is weak. Rows give clone size only sometimes, using once, few, many, or a class for an expanded clone.

TRBJ1-6 | . | . | TRBV2 | CASRIDSYSPLHF | TGTGCCAGCAGGATCGACAGTTATTCACCCCTCCACTTT
TRBJ1-4 | once | . | TRBV19 | CASSIRGTNEKLFF | TGTGCCAGTAGTATAAGGGGAACTAATGAAAAACTGTTTTTT
TRBJ1-5 | . | . | TRBV19 | CASSPQGRNQPQHF | TGTGCCAGTAGTCCCCAGGGCCGCAATCAGCCCCAGCATTTT
TRBJ1-6 | . | . | TRBV28 | CASSLVQDYNSPLHF | TGTGCCAGCAGTTTGGTCCAGGATTATAATTCACCCCTCCACTTT
TRBJ2-2 | . | . | TRBV7-2 | CASSFSGSGELFF | TGTGCCAGCAGCTTTTCAGGGTCCGGGGAGCTGTTTTTT
TRBJ2-1 | . | TRBD2 | TRBV7-2 | CASSLGTSGSEQFF | TGTGCCAGCAGCCTCGGGACTAGCGGGAGTGAGCAGTTCTTC
TRBJ2-1 | . | TRBD2 | TRBV28 | CASSETSGRAYNEQFF | TGTGCCAGCAGCGAAACTAGCGGGAGGGCCTACAATGAGCAGTTCTTC
TRBJ2-1 | few | . | TRBV3-1/TRBV3-2 | CASSPGTWSSYNEQFF | TGTGCCAGCAGTCCGGGAACCTGGAGCTCCTACAATGAGCAGTTCTTC
TRBJ2-7 | . | TRBD2 | TRBV4-2 | CASSLTGTSGAGGEQYF | TGTGCCAGCAGCCTAACCGGGACTAGCGGGGCCGGAGGCGAGCAGTACTTC
TRBJ1-2 | few | . | TRBV5-6 | CASSPAQGITNYGYTF | TGTGCCAGCAGCCCGGCCCAGGGGATAACTAACTATGGCTACACCTTC
TRBJ1-5 | . | . | TRBV19 | CASSKQGLVVQPQHF | TGTGCCAGTAGTAAGCAGGGCCTTGTAGTCCAGCCCCAGCATTTT
TRBJ1-2 | . | TRBD1 | TRBV4-2 | CASSPGQGAIGYTF | TGTGCCAGCAGCCCGGGACAGGGGGCGATAGGCTACACCTTC
TRBJ1-1 | once | . | TRBV19 | CASSMSGGFIF | TGTGCCAGTAGTATGAGTGGCGGATTCATCTTT
TRBJ1-1 | . | TRBD1 | TRBV18 | CASSPGTGAEAFF | TGTGCCAGCTCACCCGGGACAGGGGCTGAAGCTTTCTTT
TRBJ2-3 | . | . | TRBV5-1 | CASSWQGTDTQYF | TGCGCCAGCAGCTGGCAGGGCACAGATACGCAGTATTTT
TRBJ1-2 | . | . | TRBV19 | CASSPTRAERGYTF | TGTGCCAGTAGTCCCACGAGGGCAGAAAGGGGCTACACCTTC
TRBJ2-3 | . | . | TRBV7-8 | CASRGGARADTQYF | TGTGCCAGCAGGGGGGGTGCGCGGGCAGATACGCAGTATTTT
TRBJ2-3 | . | TRBD2 | TRBV6-1 | CASSALGTSGGGLTDTQYF | TGTGCCAGCAGTGCTCTTGGGACTAGCGGGGGAGGGTTGACAGATACGCAGTATTTT